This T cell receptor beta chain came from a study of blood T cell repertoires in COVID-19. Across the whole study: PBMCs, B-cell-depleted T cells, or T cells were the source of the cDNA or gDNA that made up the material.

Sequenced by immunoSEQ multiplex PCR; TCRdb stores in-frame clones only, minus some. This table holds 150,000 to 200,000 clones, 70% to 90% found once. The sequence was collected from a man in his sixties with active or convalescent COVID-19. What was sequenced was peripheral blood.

CDR3 coding DNA: TGTGCCAGCAGCGTAGCCCCACCGGGACAGGGTAACTATGGCTACACCTTC. Encoded protein: CASSVAPPGQGNYGYTF. The chain links TRBV9 to TRBJ1-2, with TRBD1 identical over 9 bases. The CDR3 covers 17 residues. The V gene end was trimmed by 0 bases and the J gene end by 1 base; junction bases not matched to a gene: 7. Per the germline V gene, CDR1 is SGDLS and CDR2 is YYNGEE.